This is a list of T cell receptor beta chains from one sample in a study of post-analysis software for immune sequencing data. From the PCR reads, TCRdb called clonotypes with MiXCR, one entry per CDR3 protein. The repertoire has about 680,000 distinct CDR3 sequences, approximately 59% of them found once; the top ten carry around 11%. Sequencing input: blood. The receptor source for this set is a girl aged 2 to 9 with multiple sclerosis. The CDR3 runs from the conserved cysteine through the conserved F or W. A D gene is named only where the DNA matches it firmly.

j_gene: TRBJ1-2
d_gene: NA
v_gene: TRBV2
CDR3aa: CASSVQGHGYGYTF

j_gene: TRBJ2-1
d_gene: NA
v_gene: TRBV19
CDR3aa: CASSMLKNEQFF

j_gene: TRBJ2-1
d_gene: NA
v_gene: TRBV19
CDR3aa: CASSYYHNEQFF

j_gene: TRBJ2-3
d_gene: NA
v_gene: TRBV6-6
CDR3aa: CTSSYRDTQYF

j_gene: TRBJ1-2
d_gene: TRBD1
v_gene: TRBV12-3/TRBV12-4
CDR3aa: CASRSTGGGFGYTF

j_gene: TRBJ1-1
d_gene: NA
v_gene: TRBV20-1
CDR3aa: CSARTLVMNTEAFF

j_gene: TRBJ2-1
d_gene: TRBD1
v_gene: TRBV20-1
CDR3aa: CSAIGQGARSEQFF

j_gene: TRBJ2-3
d_gene: NA
v_gene: TRBV4-3
CDR3aa: CASSQFSVGGSTDTQYF

j_gene: TRBJ2-7
d_gene: NA
v_gene: TRBV20-1
CDR3aa: CSARDLSVSSYEQYF

j_gene: TRBJ2-5
d_gene: TRBD2
v_gene: TRBV6-1
CDR3aa: CASKLDLAGGVETQYF